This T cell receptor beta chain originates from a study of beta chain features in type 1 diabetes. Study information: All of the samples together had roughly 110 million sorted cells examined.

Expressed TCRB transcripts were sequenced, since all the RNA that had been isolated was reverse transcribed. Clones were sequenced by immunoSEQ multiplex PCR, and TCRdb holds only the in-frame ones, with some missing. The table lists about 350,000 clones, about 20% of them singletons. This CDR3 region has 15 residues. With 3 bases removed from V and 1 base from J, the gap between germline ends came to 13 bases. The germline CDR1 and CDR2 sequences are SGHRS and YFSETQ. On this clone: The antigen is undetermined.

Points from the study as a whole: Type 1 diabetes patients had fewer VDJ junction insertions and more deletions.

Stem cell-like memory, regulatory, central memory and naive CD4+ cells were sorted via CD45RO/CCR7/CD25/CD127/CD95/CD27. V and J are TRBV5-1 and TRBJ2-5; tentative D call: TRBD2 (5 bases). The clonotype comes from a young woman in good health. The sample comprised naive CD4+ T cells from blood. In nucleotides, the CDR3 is TGCGCCAGCAGCTCCGGAGGACCGACCCAAGAGACCCAGTACTTC. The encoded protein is CASSSGGPTQETQYF.